This T cell receptor beta chain derives from a study of blood T cell repertoires in COVID-19. For the study at large: Acute-phase and convalescent COVID-19 samples originated in the United States, Italy and Spain. PBMCs, B-cell-depleted T cells, or T cells provided the cDNA or gDNA that made up the material.

J lost 7 bases, V lost 5 bases, and 7 bases had no gene match. Germline CDR1 and CDR2: ENHRY and SYGVKD. There are 14 residues in the CDR3. Donors were grouped by their self-reported clinical history. The protocol was immunoSEQ multiplex PCR, while the TCRdb copy is restricted to in-frame clones and leaves out a portion. Among over 200,000 clones listed, 81% were seen once. The sample taken for sequencing was PBMCs or T cells enriched from blood (not recorded which). The V call is TRBV10-3, the J call TRBJ2-1; 8 bases are shared with TRBD2. This TCR derives from a woman in her forties or fifties with acute COVID-19. CDR3 nucleotides: TGTGCCATCAGTAGCGGGAGCCAGTCGAATGAGCAGTTCTTC. This encodes CAISSGSQSNEQFF.